The TCR beta chain described here comes from a study of T cell responses to AZD1222 COVID-19 vaccine. General study findings and limits: Repertoire sampling was restricted to post-peak T cell response timepoints.

This CDR3 has 22 amino acids. Germline lookup yields CDR1 SGDLS and CDR2 YYNGEE. V dropped 0 bases and J dropped 7 bases, with 32 bases sitting between them. The method was immunoSEQ multiplex PCR; TCRdb's version includes in-frame clones alone and lacks a portion of them. The table has 150,000 to 200,000 clones, over 80% seen once. As for this clone: Its antigen is not known.

This chain joins TRBV9 and TRBJ1-6; weak D call: TRBD1 (6 bases). The TCR sequence derives from an adult in good health. Sequenced here: peripheral blood, sampled on day 0 of AZD1222 vaccination. In DNA, the CDR3 is TGTGCCAGCAGCGTAGGGATTTTATCCGCCAAGGGGGATATTACCATGAATTCACCCCTCCACTTT. The encoded protein is CASSVGILSAKGDITMNSPLHF.